This T cell receptor (beta chain) was retrieved from a study of T cells in Graves' hyperthyroidism and ophthalmopathy. With 6 bases clipped from V and 9 bases from J, the junction kept 11 bases outside the gene matches. This CDR3 is built from 15 residues. Germline V lookup: CDR1 LNHDA, CDR2 SQIVND (reference sequence). Amplified TCR beta CDR3 regions derived from RNA transcripts. When the TCR CDR3 underwent first-round RT-PCR, the HTBI primer set was used. Each CDR3 protein is one row after TCRdb ran MiXCR on the multiplex PCR reads. The sample shows some 500,000 distinct CDR3 sequences, around 15% of them seen only once.

This clonotype was obtained from a woman under 30 with Graves' hyperthyroidism. J is TRBJ2-1 and V is TRBV19; 10 bases map to TRBD1. The sample consisted of blood. In DNA, the CDR3 is TGTGCCAGTAGCTCGAGGGGACAGGGGTTAGGTGAGCAGTTCTTC. It encodes CASSSRGQGLGEQFF.